The clone carrying this TCR beta chain was observed at least ten times. The data are from a study of T-cell memory formation after mild COVID-19. V lost 1 base to trimming and J lost 3 bases, with 9 bases between them. Germline V gene data show CDR1 as SGHTA and CDR2 as FQGNSA. The length of the CDR3 is 15 residues. TCRdb analysed the 5' RACE reads with MiXCR anew, one entry per CDR3 protein. The sample consists of around 200,000 distinct CDR3 sequences, around 20% of them appearing once. The chain carries TRBV7-2 and TRBJ1-4, with D perhaps TRBD1 (5 bases). This sequence was found in a man aged 18 to 29 who had mild COVID-19 (a few samples of this study predate the infection). Cell type and time point are not known. Sample: PBMCs or a T cell subset sorted from them (not recorded which). The CDR3 DNA sequence: TGTGCCAGCAGCTTAGGGGGGTTGCCTAATGAAAAACTGTTTTTT. Translating gives CASSLGGLPNEKLFF.